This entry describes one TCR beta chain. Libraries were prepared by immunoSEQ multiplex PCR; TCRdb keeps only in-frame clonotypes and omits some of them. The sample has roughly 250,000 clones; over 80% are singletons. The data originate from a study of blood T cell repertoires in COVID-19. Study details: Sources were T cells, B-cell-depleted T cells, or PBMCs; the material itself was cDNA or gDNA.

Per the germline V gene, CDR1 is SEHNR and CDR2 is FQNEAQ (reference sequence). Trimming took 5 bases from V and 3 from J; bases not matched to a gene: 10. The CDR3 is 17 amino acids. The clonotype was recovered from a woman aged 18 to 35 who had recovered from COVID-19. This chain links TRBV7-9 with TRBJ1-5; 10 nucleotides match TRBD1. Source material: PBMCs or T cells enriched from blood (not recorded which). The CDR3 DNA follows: TGTGCCAGCAGCGAAGGGACAGGGGTGACCCTCAATCAGCCCCAGCATTTT. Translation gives CASSEGTGVTLNQPQHF.